This T cell receptor (beta chain) was observed in a study of blood T cells in healthy people across ages. A second PCR, run for roughly 7 to 11 cycles, used a sample-barcoded 5' primer plus a J-beta primer mix. TCRdb re-called the 5' RACE reads through MiXCR, storing one row per CDR3 protein. The sample shows over 950,000 distinct CDR3 sequences, 51% of them seen only once. Each of the donors had approximately 10 milliliters of peripheral blood drawn into EDTA-treated Vacutainer tubes. PBMCs numbering at least 6.5 million were isolated per sample. Germline V CDR1 and CDR2: SGHRS, YFSETQ. There are 16 residues in the CDR3. The ends lost 1 base at V and 0 bases at J; junction bases unmatched: 7. A few counts support this clonotype.

This clonotype was obtained from a woman aged 60-75 years in good health. Specimen: blood. This chain connects TRBV5-1 to TRBJ2-7; 7 nucleotides align to TRBD1. The CDR3 reads CASSLLADRSSYEQYF. CDR3 nucleotides: TGCGCCAGCAGCTTGTTGGCGGACAGGAGCTCCTACGAGCAGTACTTC.